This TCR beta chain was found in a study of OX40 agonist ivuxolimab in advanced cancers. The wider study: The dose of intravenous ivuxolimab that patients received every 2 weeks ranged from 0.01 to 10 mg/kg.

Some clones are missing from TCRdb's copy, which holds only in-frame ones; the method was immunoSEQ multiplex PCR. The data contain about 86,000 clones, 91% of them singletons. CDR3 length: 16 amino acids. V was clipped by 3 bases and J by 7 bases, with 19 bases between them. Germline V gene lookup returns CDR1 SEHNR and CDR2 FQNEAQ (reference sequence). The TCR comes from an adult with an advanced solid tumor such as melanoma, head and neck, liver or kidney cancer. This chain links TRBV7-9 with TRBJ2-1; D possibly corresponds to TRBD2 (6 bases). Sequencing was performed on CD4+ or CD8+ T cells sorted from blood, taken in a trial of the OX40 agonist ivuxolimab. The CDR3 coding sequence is TGTGCCAGCAGCTTTACCATGGCGGGAAAGAGGAATGAGCAGTTCTTC. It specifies CASSFTMAGKRNEQFF.